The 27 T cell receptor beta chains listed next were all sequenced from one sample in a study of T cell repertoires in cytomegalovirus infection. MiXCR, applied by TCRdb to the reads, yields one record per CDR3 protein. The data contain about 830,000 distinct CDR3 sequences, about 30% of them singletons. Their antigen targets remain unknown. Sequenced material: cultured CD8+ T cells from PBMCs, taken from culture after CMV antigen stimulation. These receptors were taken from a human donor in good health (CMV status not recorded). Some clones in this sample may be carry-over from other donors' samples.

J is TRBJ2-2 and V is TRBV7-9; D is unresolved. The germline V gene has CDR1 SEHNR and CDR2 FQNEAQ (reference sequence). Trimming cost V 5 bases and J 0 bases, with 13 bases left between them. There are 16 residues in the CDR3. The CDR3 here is CASSPPEGPNTGELFF. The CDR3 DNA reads TGTGCCAGCAGCCCCCCGGAAGGGCCGAACACCGGGGAGCTGTTTTTT.

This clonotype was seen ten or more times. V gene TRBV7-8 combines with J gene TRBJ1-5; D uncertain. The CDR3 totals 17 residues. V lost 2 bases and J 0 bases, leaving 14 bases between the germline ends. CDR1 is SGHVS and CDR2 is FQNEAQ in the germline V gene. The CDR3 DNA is TGTGCCAGCAGCTTAAATCCGGGGTACTATAGCAATCAGCCCCAGCATTTT. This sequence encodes CASSLNPGYYSNQPQHF.

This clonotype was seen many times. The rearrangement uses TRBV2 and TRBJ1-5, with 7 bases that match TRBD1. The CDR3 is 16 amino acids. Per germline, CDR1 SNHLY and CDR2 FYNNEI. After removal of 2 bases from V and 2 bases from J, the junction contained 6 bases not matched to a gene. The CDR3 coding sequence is TGTGCCAGCAGTGAACTTGTTGGACAGGGCAATCAGCCCCAGCATTTT. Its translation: CASSELVGQGNQPQHF.

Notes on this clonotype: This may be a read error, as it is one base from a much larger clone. The CDR3 nucleotides read TGCGCCAGCAGCTTGGTCAGGGCCTATCGGACTGAAGCTTTCTTT. This sequence encodes CASSLVRAYRTEAFF. V is TRBV5-1 and J is TRBJ1-1; possibly TRBD1 for D (5 bases). V lost 0 bases to trimming and J lost 5 bases, with 14 bases between them. The CDR3 runs 15 residues. Germline CDR1 is SGHRS and CDR2 is YFSETQ.

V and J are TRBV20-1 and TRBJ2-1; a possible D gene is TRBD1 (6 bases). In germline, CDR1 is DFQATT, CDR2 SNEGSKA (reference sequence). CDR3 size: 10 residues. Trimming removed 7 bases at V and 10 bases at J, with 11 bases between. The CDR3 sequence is CSVIGTEQFF. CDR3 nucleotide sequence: TGCAGTGTGATTGGGACAGAGCAGTTCTTC.

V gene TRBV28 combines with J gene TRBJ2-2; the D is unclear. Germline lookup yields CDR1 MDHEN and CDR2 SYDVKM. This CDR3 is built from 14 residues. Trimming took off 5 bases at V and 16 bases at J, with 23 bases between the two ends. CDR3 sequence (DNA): TGTGCCAGCAGTCCGCCGTTGGTAATCCACCCGGGGTTTTTT. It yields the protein CASSPPLVIHPGFF.

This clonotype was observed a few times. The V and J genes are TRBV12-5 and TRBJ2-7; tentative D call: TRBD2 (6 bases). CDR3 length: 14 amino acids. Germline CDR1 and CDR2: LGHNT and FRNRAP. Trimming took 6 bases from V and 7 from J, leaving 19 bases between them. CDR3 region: CASGFGGSRQEQYF. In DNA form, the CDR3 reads TGTGCTAGTGGCTTCGGGGGTTCCCGCCAGGAGCAGTACTTC.

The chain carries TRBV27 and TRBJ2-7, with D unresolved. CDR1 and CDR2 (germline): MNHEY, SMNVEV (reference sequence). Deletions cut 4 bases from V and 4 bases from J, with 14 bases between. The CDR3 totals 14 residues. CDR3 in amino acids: CASSSFLIRYEQYF. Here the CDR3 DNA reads TGTGCCAGCAGTTCTTTCTTAATTAGGTACGAGCAGTACTTC.

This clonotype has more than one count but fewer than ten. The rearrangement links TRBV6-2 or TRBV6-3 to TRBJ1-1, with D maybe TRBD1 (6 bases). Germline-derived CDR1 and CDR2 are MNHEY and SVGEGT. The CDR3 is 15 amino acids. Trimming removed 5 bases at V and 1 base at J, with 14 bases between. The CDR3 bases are TGTGCCAGCAGTGGATACAGGGAACAGAACACTGAAGCTTTCTTT. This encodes CASSGYREQNTEAFF.

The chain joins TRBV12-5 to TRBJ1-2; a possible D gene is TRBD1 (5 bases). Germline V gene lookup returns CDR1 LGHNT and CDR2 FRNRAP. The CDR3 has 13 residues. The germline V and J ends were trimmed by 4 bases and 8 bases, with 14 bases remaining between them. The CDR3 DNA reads TGTGCTAGTGGTTGGGGGGGACCCGACGGCTACACCTTC. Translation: CASGWGGPDGYTF. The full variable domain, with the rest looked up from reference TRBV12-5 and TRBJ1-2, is DARVTQTPRHKVTEMGQEVTMRCQPILGHNTVFWYRQTMMQGLELLAYFRNRAPLDDSGMPKDRFSAEMPDATLATLKIQPSEPRDSAVYFCASGWGGPDGYTFGSGTRLTVV.

CDR3: CASSAPGTGGLEQYF. In DNA form, the CDR3 reads TGTGCCAGCAGCGCACCCGGGACAGGGGGGCTCGAGCAGTACTTC. This chain connects TRBV7-9 to TRBJ2-7; 11 bases map to TRBD1. J gave up 6 bases and V 5 bases, and 9 bases lay outside the gene matches. This CDR3 comprises 15 residues. Germline loops: CDR1 SEHNR, CDR2 FQNEAQ (reference sequence).

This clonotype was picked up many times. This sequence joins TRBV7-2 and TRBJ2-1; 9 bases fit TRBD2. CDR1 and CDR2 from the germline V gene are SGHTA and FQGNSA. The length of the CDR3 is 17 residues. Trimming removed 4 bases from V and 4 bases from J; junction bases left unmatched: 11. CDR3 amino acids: CASSSRGGGASYNEQFF. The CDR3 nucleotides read TGTGCCAGCAGCTCGCGGGGCGGGGGGGCCTCGTACAATGAGCAGTTCTTC. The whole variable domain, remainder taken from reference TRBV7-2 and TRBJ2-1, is GAGVSQSPSNKVTEKGKDVELRCDPISGHTALYWYRQSLGQGLEFLIYFQGNSAPDKSGLPSDRFSAERTGGSVSTLTIQRTQQEDSAVYLCASSSRGGGASYNEQFFGPGTRLTVL.

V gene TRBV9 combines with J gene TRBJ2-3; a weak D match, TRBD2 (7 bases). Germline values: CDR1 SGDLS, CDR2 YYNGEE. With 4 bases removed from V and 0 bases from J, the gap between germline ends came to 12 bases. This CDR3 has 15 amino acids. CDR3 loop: CASSPGGLSTDTQYF. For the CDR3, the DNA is TGTGCCAGCAGCCCCGGGGGGCTTAGCACAGATACGCAGTATTTT.

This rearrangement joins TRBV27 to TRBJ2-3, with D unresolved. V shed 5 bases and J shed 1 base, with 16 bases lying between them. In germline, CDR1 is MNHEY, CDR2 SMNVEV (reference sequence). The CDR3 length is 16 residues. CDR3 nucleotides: TGTGCCAGCAGTCCCCCACCCAATCTAGGCACAGATACGCAGTATTTT. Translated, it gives CASSPPPNLGTDTQYF.

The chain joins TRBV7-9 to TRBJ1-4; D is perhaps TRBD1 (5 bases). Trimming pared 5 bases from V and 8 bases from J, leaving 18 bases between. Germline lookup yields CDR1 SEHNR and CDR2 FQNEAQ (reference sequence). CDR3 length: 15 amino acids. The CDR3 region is CASSTSRGGSEKLFF. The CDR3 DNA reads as TGTGCCAGCAGCACCTCTAGGGGCGGAAGCGAAAAACTGTTTTTT.

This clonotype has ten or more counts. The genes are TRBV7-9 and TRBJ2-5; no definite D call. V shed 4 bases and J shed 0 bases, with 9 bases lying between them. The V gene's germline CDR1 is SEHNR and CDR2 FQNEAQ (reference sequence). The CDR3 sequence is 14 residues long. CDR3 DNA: TGTGCCAGCAGCTCGGACGGCTACCAAGAGACCCAGTACTTC. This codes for CASSSDGYQETQYF.

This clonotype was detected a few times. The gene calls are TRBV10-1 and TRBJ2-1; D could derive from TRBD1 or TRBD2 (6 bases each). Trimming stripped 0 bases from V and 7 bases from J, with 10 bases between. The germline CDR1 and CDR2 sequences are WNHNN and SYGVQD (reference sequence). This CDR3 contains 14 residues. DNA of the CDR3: TGCGCCAGCAGTGAGTCCCTAGGGGGGAATGAGCAGTTCTTC. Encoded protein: CASSESLGGNEQFF.

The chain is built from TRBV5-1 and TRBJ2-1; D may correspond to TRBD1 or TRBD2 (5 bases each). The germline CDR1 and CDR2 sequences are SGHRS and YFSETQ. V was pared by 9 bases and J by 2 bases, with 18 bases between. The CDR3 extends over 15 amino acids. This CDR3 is CATNRDQRPYNEQFF. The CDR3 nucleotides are TGCGCCACCAATCGGGACCAACGTCCCTACAATGAGCAGTTCTTC. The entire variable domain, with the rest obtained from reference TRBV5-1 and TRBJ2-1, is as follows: KAGVTQTPRYLIKTRGQQVTLSCSPISGHRSVSWYQQTPGQGLQFLFEYFSETQRNKGNFPGRFSGRQFSNSRSEMNVSTLELGDSALYLCATNRDQRPYNEQFFGPGTRLTVL.

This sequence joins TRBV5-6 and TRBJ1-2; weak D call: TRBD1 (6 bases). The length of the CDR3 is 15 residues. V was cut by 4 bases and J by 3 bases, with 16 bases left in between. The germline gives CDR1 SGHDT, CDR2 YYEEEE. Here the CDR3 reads CASSRGGGNDYGYTF. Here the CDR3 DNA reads TGTGCCAGCAGCCGCGGAGGGGGGAATGACTATGGCTACACCTTC.

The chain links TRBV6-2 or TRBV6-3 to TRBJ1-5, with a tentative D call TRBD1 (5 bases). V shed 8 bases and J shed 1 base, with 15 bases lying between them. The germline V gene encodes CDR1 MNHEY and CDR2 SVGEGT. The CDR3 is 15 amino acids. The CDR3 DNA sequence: TGTGCCAGCGAAAAGGGGTCGTGGAGCAATCAGCCCCAGCATTTT. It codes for CASEKGSWSNQPQHF.

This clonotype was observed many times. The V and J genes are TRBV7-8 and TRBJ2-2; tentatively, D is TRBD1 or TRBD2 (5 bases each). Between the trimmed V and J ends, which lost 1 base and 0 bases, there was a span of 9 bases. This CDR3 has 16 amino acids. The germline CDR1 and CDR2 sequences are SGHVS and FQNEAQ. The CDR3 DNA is TGTGCCAGCAGCTTAGTCGGGGCGTCGAACACCGGGGAGCTGTTTTTT. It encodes CASSLVGASNTGELFF. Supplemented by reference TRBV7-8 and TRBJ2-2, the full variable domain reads GAGVSQSPRYKVAKRGQDVALRCDPISGHVSLFWYQQALGQGPEFLTYFQNEAQLDKSGLPSDRFFAERPEGSVSTLKIQRTQQEDSAVYLCASSLVGASNTGELFFGEGSRLTVL.

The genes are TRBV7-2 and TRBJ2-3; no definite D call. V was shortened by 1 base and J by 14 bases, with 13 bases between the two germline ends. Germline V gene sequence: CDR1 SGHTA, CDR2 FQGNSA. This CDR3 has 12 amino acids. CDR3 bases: TGTGCCAGCAGCTTAGTGGGCCTTAAGACGTATTTT. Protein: CASSLVGLKTYF.

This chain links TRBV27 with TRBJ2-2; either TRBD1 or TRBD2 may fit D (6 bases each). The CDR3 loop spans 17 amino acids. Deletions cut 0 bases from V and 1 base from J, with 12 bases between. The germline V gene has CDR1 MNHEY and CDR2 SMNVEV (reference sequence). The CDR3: CASSLSEGDGNTGELFF. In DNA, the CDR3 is TGTGCCAGCAGTTTATCGGAGGGGGATGGGAACACCGGGGAGCTGTTTTTT.

CDR3 sequence (DNA): TGCGCCAGCAGCCAAAGCTACAGGGGGCTGGGTGAAGCTTTCTTT. Its protein product is CASSQSYRGLGEAFF. This chain connects TRBV4-3 to TRBJ1-1, with 9 bases matching TRBD1. The V and J ends lost 2 bases and 7 bases, in that order; junction bases with no gene match: 8. Germline lookup yields CDR1 LGHNA and CDR2 YSLEER. The CDR3 contains 15 residues.

The CDR3 nucleotides are TGTGCCAGCAGTGAAGGTCACGGGACAGGGTATGAAGCTTTCTTT. Protein product: CASSEGHGTGYEAFF. This chain joins TRBV6-1 and TRBJ1-1; 9 bases agree with TRBD1. The CDR3 is 15 residues long. After removal of 1 base from V and 7 bases from J, the junction contained 7 bases not matched to a gene. Looked up from germline, CDR1 is MNHNS and CDR2 is SASEGT.

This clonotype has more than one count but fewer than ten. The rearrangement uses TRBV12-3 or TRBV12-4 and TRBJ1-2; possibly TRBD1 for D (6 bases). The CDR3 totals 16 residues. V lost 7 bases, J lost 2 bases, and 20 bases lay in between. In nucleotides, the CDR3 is TGTGCCAGCACCCCCCGGGGGGGGCCCCTGAACTATGGCTACACCTTC. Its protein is CASTPRGGPLNYGYTF.

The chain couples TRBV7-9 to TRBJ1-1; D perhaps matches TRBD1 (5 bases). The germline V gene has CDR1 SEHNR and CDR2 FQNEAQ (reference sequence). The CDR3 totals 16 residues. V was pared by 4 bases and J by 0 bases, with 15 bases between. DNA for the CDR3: TGTGCCAGCAGCTCAGAGTTAACAGGTGTGAACACTGAAGCTTTCTTT. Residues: CASSSELTGVNTEAFF.